This T cell receptor (beta chain) appears in the sequencing data of a study of regulatory T cells in long-lasting Graves disease (dated by TCRdb to about 2021). A note on the overall study: To count as having persistent Graves' disease, a patient had to have received antithyroid drug treatment for over 5 years with TSH receptor autoantibodies remaining persistently positive. Peripheral blood TCR sequencing and RNA sequencing compared persistent Graves' disease patients with newly diagnosed Graves' disease patients. The study took place in China and was registered as a clinical trial. A total of around 35 samples underwent TCR sequencing: around 13 from persistent and around 20 from newly diagnosed Graves' disease patients. On average, persistent Graves' disease patients in the clinical cohort had been on antithyroid drugs for approximately ten years. The paper as a whole reports these results and caveats: Persistent patients shared more public clonotypes among themselves (around 2,800) than newly diagnosed patients did (about 900). Preferential use of TRBV28, TRBJ1-2 and TRBJ2-5 was observed in persistent disease, whereas TRBV20-1 and TRBJ2-1 were favored in newly diagnosed disease. The authors acknowledged the small sample size as a limitation that may reduce accuracy. Because the primary lesion, thyroid tissue, could not be accessed, the study looked at peripheral blood alone. Sequencing and analysis were limited to the TCR beta chain. Lower TCR Shannon entropy and fewer highly expanded clones were observed in persistent Graves' disease patients than in newly diagnosed patients, which suggested clonal expansion.

Including cysteine and phenylalanine, the CDR3 has 16 amino acids. Left in the record is the CDR3 DNA by itself, 48 bases read in frame from the first base. From the germline V gene, CDR1 is SGHRS and CDR2 is YFSETQ. The germline V and J ends show losses of 3 bases and 5 bases respectively, and no gene match explains 13 bases of the junction. This clonotype was detected only a few times. The clone's antigen remains unknown. Per-base quality was not reported, and no clone a single base away is much larger than it. The time point label, as the study defines it: persistent/refractory GD, antithyroid drugs over 5 years with positive TRAb. RNA was extracted from PBMCs in TRIzol for both TCR sequencing and RNA sequencing. Graves' disease was diagnosed according to American Thyroid Association guidelines. Recruitment of patients was carried out at an endocrinology department in Xi'an, China. Each patient gave 8.5 to 9.5 milliliters of peripheral blood, collected in an EDTA anticoagulant tube. Ficoll Paque Plus density gradient separation was used to isolate PBMCs, and no additional T cell sorting was done. RNA quality was checked with an Agilent 2100 Bioanalyzer and agarose gel, and concentration with a NanoDrop 2000.

The library was made by multiplex PCR. TCRdb shows the sequencer as Illumina HiSeq 4000. CDR3 regions were amplified by Arm-PCR with iRepertoire HTBI primers to construct TCR beta libraries. PCR products were gel purified before sequencing. In the original analysis: Gene usage analysis of CDR3 amino acid clonotypes used the approximately 62 TRBV and 14 to 15 TRBJ segments found across samples. COPE and FqMerger were used to merge the filtered high-quality paired reads into contigs. Contigs were aligned with BLAST to IMGT TRBV, TRBD and TRBJ reference genes, and CDR3 was defined per IMGT. Clonotypes above 0.1% frequency were classified as highly expanded clones. Shannon entropy served as the measure of repertoire diversity, while the Gini coefficient captured V-J evenness. Public clonotypes were defined as clonotypes shared by more than one individual. TCRdb ran its own pipeline on the public reads, namely fastp trimming at Q25 and MiXCR clone calling, and kept in-frame beta chains. Each entry is one CDR3 protein sequence, shown with its most common DNA and genes. What appears here as the V and J calls and clone size reflects TCRdb's work, not the paper's. Counted in this sample were roughly 700,000 distinct CDR3 sequences; about 30% of them appeared once. 42% of the sample lies in the top ten.

The chain joins TRBV5-1 to TRBJ1-2, and 7 junction bases match TRBD1. The sequencing here drew on peripheral blood mononuclear cells (PBMCs), taken when the disease was refractory, from a patient treated with antithyroid drugs. This clonotype was obtained from a female donor with Graves disease. The CDR3 protein: CASSSGTAIFQYGYTF. The nucleotide sequence reads TGCGCCAGCAGCTCCGGGACAGCTATATTTCAGTATGGCTACACCTTC. Where the CDR3 stops, the reference TRBV5-1 and TRBJ1-2 genes take over; the full variable domain is KAGVTQTPRYLIKTRGQQVTLSCSPISGHRSVSWYQQTPGQGLQFLFEYFSETQRNKGNFPGRFSGRQFSNSRSEMNVSTLELGDSALYLCASSSGTAIFQYGYTFGSGTRLTVV.